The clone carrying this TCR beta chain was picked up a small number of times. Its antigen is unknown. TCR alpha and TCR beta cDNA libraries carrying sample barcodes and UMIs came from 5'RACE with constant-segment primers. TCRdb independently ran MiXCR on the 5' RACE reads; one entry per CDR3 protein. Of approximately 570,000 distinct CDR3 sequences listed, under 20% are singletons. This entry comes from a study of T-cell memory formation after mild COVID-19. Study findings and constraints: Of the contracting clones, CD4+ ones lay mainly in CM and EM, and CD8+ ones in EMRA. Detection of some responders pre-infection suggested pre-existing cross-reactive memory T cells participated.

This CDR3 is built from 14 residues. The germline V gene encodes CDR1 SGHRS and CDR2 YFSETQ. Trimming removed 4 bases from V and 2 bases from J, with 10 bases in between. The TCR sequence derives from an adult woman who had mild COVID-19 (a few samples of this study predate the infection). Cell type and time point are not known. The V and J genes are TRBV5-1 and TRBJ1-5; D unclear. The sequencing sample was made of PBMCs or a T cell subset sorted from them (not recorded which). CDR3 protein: CASSPGDGNQPQHF. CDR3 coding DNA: TGCGCCAGCAGCCCCGGGGATGGCAATCAGCCCCAGCATTTT.